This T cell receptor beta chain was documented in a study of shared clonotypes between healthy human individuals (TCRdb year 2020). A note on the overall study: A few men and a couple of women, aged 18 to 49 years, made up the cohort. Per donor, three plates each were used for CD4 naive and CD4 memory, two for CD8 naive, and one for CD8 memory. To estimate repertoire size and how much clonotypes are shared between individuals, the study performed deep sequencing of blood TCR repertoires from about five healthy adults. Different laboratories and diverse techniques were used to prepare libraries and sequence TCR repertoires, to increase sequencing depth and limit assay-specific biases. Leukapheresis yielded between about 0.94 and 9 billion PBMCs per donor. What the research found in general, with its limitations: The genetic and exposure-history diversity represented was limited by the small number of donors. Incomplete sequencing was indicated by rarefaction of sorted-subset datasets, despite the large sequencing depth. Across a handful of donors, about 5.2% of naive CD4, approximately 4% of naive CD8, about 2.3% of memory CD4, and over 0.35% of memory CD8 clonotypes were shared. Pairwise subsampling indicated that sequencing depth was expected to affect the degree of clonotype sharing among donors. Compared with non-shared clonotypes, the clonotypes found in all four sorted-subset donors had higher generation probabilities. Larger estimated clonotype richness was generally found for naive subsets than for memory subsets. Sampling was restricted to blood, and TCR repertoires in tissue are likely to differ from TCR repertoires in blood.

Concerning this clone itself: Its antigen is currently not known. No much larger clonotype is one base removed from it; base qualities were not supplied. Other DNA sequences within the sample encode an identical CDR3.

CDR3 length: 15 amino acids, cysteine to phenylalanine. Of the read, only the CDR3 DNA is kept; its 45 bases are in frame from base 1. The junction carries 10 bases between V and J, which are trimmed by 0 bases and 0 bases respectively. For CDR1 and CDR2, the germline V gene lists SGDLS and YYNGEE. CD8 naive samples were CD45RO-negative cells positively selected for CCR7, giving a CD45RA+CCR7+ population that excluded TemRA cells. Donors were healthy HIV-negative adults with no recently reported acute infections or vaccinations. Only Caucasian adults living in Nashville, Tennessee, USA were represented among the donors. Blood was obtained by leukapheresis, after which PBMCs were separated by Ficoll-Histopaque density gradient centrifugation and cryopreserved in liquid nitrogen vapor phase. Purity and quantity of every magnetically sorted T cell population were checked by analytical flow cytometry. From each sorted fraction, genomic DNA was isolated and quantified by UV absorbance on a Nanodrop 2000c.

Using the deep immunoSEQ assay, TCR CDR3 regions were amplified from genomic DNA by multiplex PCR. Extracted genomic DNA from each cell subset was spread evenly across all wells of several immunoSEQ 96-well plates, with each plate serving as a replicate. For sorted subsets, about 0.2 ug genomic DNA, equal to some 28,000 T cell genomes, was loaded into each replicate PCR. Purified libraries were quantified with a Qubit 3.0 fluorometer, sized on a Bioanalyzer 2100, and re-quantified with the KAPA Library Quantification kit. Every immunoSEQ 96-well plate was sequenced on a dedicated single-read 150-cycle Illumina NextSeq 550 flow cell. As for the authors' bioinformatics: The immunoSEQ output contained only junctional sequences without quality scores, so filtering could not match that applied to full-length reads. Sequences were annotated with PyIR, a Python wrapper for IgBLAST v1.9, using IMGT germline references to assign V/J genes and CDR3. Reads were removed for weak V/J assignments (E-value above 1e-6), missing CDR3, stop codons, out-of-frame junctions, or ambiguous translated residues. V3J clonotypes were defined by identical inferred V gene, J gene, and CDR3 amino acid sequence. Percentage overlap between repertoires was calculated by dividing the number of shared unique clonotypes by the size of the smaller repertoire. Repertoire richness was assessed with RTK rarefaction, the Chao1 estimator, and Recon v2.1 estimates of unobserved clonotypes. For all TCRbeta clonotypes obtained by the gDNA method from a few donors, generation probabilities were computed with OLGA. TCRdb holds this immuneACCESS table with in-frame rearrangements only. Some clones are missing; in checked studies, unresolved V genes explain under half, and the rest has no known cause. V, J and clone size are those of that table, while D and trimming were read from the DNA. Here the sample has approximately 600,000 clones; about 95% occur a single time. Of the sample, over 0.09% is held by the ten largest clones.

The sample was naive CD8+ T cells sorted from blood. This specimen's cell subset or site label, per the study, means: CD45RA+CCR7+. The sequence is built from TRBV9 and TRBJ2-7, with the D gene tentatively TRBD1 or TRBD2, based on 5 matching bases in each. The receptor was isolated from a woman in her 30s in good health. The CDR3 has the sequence CASSVEAGSSYEQYF. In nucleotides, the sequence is TGTGCCAGCAGCGTAGAGGCAGGGAGCTCCTACGAGCAGTACTTC.